These 3 T cell receptor beta chains originate from one sample sequenced in a study of shared clonotypes between healthy human individuals. Sequencing used immunoSEQ multiplex PCR; TCRdb keeps in-frame clones, though not all of them. The sample contains some 470,000 clones, over 60% of which appear only once. Sequencing was performed on PBMCs. These receptors were taken from a woman in her thirties or forties in good health. Some clones in this sample may be carry-over from other donors' samples.

The chain links TRBV2 to TRBJ2-7; D is possibly TRBD1 (5 bases). V was shortened by 2 bases and J by 1 base, with 12 bases between the two germline ends. The CDR3 is 15 residues long. Germline CDR1 reads SNHLY; CDR2 reads FYNNEI. The CDR3: CASSEMGLPSYEQYF. In DNA form, the CDR3 reads TGTGCCAGCAGTGAAATGGGGCTCCCTTCCTACGAGCAGTACTTC.

This chain uses TRBV27 with TRBJ2-7; D could derive from TRBD1 or TRBD2 (5 bases each). The CDR3 consists of 14 residues. V was cut by 4 bases and J by 2 bases, with 12 bases left in between. Germline loops: CDR1 MNHEY, CDR2 SMNVEV (reference sequence). CDR3: CASSSRDGPYEQYF. The CDR3 DNA sequence: TGTGCCAGCAGTTCCCGGGACGGACCCTACGAGCAGTACTTC.

The chain carries TRBV5-1 and TRBJ2-5; 8 bases agree with TRBD1. This CDR3 region has 15 residues. The germline gives CDR1 SGHRS, CDR2 YFSETQ. V was pared by 4 bases and J by 5 bases, with 10 bases of the junction left unmatched. CDR3 DNA sequence: TGCGCCAGCAGCCCAAGACAGGGGAGGAGGGAGACCCAGTACTTC. Protein product: CASSPRQGRRETQYF.